This T cell receptor (beta chain) derives from a study of blood T cell repertoires in COVID-19. CDR1 and CDR2 from the germline V gene are KGHDR and SFDVKD. V lost 3 bases to trimming and J lost 6 bases; unmatched junction nucleotides: 14. The CDR3 is 18 amino acids. Study processing details: Amplification of reference gene primers was used by the study to estimate nucleated cell counts. Clones were sequenced by immunoSEQ multiplex PCR, and TCRdb holds only the in-frame ones, with some missing. V and J calls plus clone size are reproduced from that table; the DNA served to infer D and trimming. The table has tens of thousands of clones, approximately 82% seen once. This clone was recorded once.

The receptor comes from a human donor in a cohort sampled during active COVID-19. The genes are TRBV24-1 and TRBJ2-7, with 12 nucleotides matching TRBD1. The sequenced sample consisted of peripheral blood. The CDR3 bases are TGTGCCACCAGTGATCGGGACAGGGGGCAGTATCGGGTCTGCGAGCAGTACTTC. This sequence encodes CATSDRDRGQYRVCEQYF.